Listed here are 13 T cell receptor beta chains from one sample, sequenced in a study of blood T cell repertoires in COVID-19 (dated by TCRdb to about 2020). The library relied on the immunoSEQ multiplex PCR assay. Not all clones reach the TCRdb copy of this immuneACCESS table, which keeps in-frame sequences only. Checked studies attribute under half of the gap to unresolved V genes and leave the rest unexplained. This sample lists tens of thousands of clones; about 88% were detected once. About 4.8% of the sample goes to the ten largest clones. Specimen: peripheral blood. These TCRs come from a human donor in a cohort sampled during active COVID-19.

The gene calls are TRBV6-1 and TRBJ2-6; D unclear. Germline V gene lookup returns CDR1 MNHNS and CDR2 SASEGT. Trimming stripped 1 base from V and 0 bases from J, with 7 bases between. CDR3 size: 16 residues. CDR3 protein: CASSEVPSSGANVLTF. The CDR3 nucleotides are TGTGCCAGCAGTGAAGTCCCGTCCTCTGGGGCCAACGTCCTGACTTTC.

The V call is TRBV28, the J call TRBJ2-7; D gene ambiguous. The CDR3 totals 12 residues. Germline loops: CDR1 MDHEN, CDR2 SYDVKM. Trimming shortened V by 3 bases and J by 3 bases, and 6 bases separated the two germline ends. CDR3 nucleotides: TGTGCCAGCAGTTTGGCGGACTACGAGCAGTACTTC. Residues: CASSLADYEQYF.

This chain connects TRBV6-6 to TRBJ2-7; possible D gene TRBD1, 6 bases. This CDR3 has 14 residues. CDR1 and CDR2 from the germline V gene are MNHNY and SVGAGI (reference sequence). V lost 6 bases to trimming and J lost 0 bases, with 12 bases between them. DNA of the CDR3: TGTGCCAGCAGCACCACAGGGAGCTCCTACGAGCAGTACTTC. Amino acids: CASSTTGSSYEQYF.

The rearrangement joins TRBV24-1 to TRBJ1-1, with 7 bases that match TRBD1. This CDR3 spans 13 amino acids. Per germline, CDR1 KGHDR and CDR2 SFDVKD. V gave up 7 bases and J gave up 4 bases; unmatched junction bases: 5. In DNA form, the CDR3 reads TGTGCCACCAGAGAGACAGGGCTCACTGAAGCTTTCTTT. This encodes CATRETGLTEAFF.

The CDR3 nucleotides are TGTGCCAGCAGCTTCCCCAAAGGGGGCCAGGAGACCCAGTACTTC. Amino acid sequence: CASSFPKGGQETQYF. The J gene is TRBJ2-5, the V gene TRBV5-4; the match to TRBD1 covers 7 bases. This CDR3 region has 15 residues. The junction had 9 bases not matched to a gene; V was cut back by 2 bases and J by 5 bases. Per the germline V gene, CDR1 is SGHNT and CDR2 is YYREEE (reference sequence).

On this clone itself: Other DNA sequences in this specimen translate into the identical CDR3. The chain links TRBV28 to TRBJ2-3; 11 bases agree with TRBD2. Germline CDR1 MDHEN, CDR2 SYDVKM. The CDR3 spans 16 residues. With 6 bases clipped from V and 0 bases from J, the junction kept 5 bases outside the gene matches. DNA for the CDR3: TGTGCCAGCAGAGGCCTAGCGGGAGGCAGCACAGATACGCAGTATTTT. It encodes CASRGLAGGSTDTQYF.

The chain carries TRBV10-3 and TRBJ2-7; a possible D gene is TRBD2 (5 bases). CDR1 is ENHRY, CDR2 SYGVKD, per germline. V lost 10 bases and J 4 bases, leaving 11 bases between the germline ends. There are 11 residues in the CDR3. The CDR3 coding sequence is TGTGCCACGCGAGACTATTACGAGCAGTACTTC. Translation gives CATRDYYEQYF.

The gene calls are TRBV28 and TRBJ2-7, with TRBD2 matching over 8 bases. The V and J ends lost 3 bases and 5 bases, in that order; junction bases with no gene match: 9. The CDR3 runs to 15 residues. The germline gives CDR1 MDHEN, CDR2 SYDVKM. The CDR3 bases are TGTGCCAGCAGTTTCGGAGGACTAGCTTTAAACGAGCAGTACTTC. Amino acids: CASSFGGLALNEQYF.

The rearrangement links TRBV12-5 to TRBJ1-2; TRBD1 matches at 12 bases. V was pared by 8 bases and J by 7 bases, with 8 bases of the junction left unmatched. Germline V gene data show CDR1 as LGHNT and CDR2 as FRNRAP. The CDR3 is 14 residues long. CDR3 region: CASPPGQGAVGYTF. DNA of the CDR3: TGTGCTAGTCCCCCGGGACAGGGGGCGGTTGGCTACACCTTC.

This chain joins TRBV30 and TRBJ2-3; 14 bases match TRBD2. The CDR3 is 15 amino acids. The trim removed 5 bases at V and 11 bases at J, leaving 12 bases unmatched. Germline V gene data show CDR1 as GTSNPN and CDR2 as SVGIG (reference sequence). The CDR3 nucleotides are TGTGCCTGGTGCCCGAAGGGACTAGCGGGAGCGTGGCAGTATTTT. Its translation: CAWCPKGLAGAWQYF. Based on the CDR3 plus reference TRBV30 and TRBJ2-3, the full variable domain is SQTIHQWPATLVQPVGSPLSLECTVEGTSNPNLYWYRQAAGRGLQLLFYSVGIGQISSEVPQNLSASRPQDRQFILSSKKLLLSDSGFYLCAWCPKGLAGAWQYFGPGTRLTVL.

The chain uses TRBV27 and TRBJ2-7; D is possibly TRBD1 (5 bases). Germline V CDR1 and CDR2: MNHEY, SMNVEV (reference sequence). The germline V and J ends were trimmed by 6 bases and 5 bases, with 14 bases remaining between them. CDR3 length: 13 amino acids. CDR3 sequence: CASRNRLGHEQYF. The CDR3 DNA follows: TGTGCCAGCAGAAACAGGTTAGGCCACGAGCAGTACTTC.

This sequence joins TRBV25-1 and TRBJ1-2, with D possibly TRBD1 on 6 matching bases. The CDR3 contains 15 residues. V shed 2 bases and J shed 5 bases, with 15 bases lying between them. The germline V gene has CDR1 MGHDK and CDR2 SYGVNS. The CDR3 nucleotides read TGTGCCAGCAGTGAACAAACAGGGTTTCGGTATGGCTACACCTTC. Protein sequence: CASSEQTGFRYGYTF.

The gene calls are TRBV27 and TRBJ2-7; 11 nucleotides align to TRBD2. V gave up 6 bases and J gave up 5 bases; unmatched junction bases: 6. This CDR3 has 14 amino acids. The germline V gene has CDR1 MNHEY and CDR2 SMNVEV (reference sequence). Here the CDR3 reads CASSPPGLADEQYF. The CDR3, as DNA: TGTGCCAGCAGCCCGCCGGGACTAGCGGACGAGCAGTACTTC.